The 2 T cell receptor beta chains given below trace back to one sample, sequenced in a study of blood T cell repertoires in COVID-19. Assay used: immunoSEQ multiplex PCR; TCRdb lists only in-frame clones, some missing. This sample has 150,000 to 200,000 clones; 60% to 85% occur once, and the top ten carry roughly a sixth. The specimen was peripheral blood. These receptor sequences come from a man aged 60-69 years with active or convalescent COVID-19.

The genes are TRBV18 and TRBJ2-3, with a tentative D call TRBD1 (5 bases). Deletions cut 2 bases from V and 4 bases from J, with 7 bases between. The CDR3 is 13 amino acids. Germline V lookup: CDR1 KGHSH, CDR2 LQKENI. The CDR3 DNA reads TGTGCCAGCTCACCAGAAGGGGCAGATACGCAGTATTTT. Its translation: CASSPEGADTQYF.

V and J are TRBV7-9 and TRBJ1-5; D not certain. This CDR3 is built from 14 residues. Trimming cost V 4 bases and J 0 bases, with 7 bases left between them. The V gene's germline CDR1 is SEHNR and CDR2 FQNEAQ (reference sequence). CDR3 sequence: CASSSLNSNQPQHF. CDR3 nucleotide sequence: TGTGCCAGCAGCTCCCTTAATAGCAATCAGCCCCAGCATTTT. The entire variable domain, with the rest obtained from reference TRBV7-9 and TRBJ1-5, is as follows: DTGVSQNPRHKITKRGQNVTFRCDPISEHNRLYWYRQTLGQGPEFLTYFQNEAQLEKSRLLSDRFSAERPKGSFSTLEIQRTEQGDSAMYLCASSSLNSNQPQHFGDGTRLSIL.